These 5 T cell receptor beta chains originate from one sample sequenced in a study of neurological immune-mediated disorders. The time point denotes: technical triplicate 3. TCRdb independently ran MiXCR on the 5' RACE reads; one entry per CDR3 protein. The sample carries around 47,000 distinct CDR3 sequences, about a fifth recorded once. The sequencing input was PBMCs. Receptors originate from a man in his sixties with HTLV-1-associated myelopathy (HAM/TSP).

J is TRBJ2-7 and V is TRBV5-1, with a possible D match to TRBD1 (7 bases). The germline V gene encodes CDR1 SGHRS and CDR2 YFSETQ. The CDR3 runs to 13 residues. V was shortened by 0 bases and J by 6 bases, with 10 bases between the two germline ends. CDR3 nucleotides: TGCGCCAGCAGCTTGGTGCAGGGGGGCGAGCAGTACTTC. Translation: CASSLVQGGEQYF.

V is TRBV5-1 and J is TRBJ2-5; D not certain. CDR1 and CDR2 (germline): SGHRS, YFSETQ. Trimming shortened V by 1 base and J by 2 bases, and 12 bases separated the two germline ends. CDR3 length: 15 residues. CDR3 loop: CASSLLGQRQETQYF. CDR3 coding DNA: TGCGCCAGCAGCTTGTTAGGGCAGAGACAAGAGACCCAGTACTTC. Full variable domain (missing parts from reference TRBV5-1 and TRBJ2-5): KAGVTQTPRYLIKTRGQQVTLSCSPISGHRSVSWYQQTPGQGLQFLFEYFSETQRNKGNFPGRFSGRQFSNSRSEMNVSTLELGDSALYLCASSLLGQRQETQYFGPGTRLLVL.

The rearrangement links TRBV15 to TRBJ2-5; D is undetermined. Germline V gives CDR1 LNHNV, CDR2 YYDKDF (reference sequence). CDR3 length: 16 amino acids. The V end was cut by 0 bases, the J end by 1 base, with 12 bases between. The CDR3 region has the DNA TGTGCCACCAGCAGAGAGAGCCCAACGACCCAAGAGACCCAGTACTTC. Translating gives CATSRESPTTQETQYF.

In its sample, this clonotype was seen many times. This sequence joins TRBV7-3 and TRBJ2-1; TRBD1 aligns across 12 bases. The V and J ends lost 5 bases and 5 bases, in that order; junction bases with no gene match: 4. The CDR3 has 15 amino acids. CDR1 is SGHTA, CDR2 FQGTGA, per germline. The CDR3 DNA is TGTGCCAGCAGCGTGGGACAGGGGGCCCACAATGAGCAGTTCTTC. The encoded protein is CASSVGQGAHNEQFF.

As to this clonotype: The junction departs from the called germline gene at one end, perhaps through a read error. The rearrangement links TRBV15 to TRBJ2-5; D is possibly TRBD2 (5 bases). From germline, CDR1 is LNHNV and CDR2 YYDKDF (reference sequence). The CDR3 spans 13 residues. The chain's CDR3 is CSTSSGVQETQYF. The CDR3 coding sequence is TGCTCCACCAGCAGCGGCGTTCAAGAGACCCAGTACTTC.